Listed below are T cell receptor beta chains from one sample, sequenced in a study of CD8 T cells in Susac syndrome. TCRdb independently ran MiXCR on the immunoSEQ multiplex PCR reads; one entry per CDR3 protein. This table has some 400,000 distinct CDR3 sequences, approximately 85% appearing once. The specimen sequenced was CD8+ T cells from PBMCs. The source is a human donor with multiple sclerosis. The CDR3 runs from the conserved cysteine through the conserved F or W. The order of the fields is D gene, V gene, J gene, clone size, CDR3 DNA, CDR3 protein. A D gene is named only where the DNA matches it firmly. Size is stated for part of the rows, as once, few or many counts, or as a class when the clone is expanded.

D gene: NA; V gene: TRBV4-2; J gene: TRBJ2-7; clone size: NA; CDR3 DNA: TGTGCCAGCAGCGGAGACGAGCTCGTTCGGGACGAGCAGTACTTC; CDR3 protein: CASSGDELVRDEQYF
D gene: TRBD2; V gene: TRBV7-4; J gene: TRBJ2-5; clone size: NA; CDR3 DNA: TGTGCCAGCAGCCCGGAGTCCGGGACTAGCGGGGGAGAAGAGACCCAGTACTTC; CDR3 protein: CASSPESGTSGGEETQYF
D gene: NA; V gene: TRBV2; J gene: TRBJ2-3; clone size: once; CDR3 DNA: TGTACCAGCAGTGAAGAGCAGACGACAGATACGCAGTATTTT; CDR3 protein: CTSSEEQTTDTQYF
D gene: NA; V gene: TRBV5-4; J gene: TRBJ1-5; clone size: NA; CDR3 DNA: TGTGCCAGCAGCCTTGAGGGCGCGGTTGGGTCCCAGCATTTT; CDR3 protein: CASSLEGAVGSQHF
D gene: TRBD1; V gene: TRBV5-4; J gene: TRBJ2-7; clone size: NA; CDR3 DNA: TGTGCCAGCAGCACTGGACAGGGGATCTACGAGCAGTACTTC; CDR3 protein: CASSTGQGIYEQYF
D gene: NA; V gene: TRBV21-1; J gene: TRBJ1-5; clone size: NA; CDR3 DNA: TGTGCCAGCAGCAAGGGACAGGGCTATCAGCCCCAGCATTTT; CDR3 protein: CASSKGQGYQPQHF
D gene: NA; V gene: TRBV30; J gene: TRBJ2-5; clone size: NA; CDR3 DNA: TGTGCCTGCCATTCTCTAGGGCGGGGTTCGGGCGAGACCCAGTACTTC; CDR3 protein: CACHSLGRGSGETQYF
D gene: NA; V gene: TRBV5-5; J gene: TRBJ2-5; clone size: NA; CDR3 DNA: TGTGCCAGCAGCTTCTGGGGGGGCGACGAGACCCAGTACTTC; CDR3 protein: CASSFWGGDETQYF
D gene: NA; V gene: TRBV27; J gene: TRBJ1-6; clone size: NA; CDR3 DNA: TGTGCCAGCAGTTTACCTAGCTCACCCCTCCACTTT; CDR3 protein: CASSLPSSPLHF
D gene: NA; V gene: TRBV13; J gene: TRBJ2-1; clone size: once; CDR3 DNA: TGTGCCAGCAGCCTGAAGGGGTGGGAGCAGTTCTTC; CDR3 protein: CASSLKGWEQFF
D gene: TRBD1; V gene: TRBV6-2/TRBV6-3; J gene: TRBJ2-7; clone size: NA; CDR3 DNA: TGTGCCAGCAGTTACTCGTTTCAGGGGGCCTCCTACGAGCAGTACTTC; CDR3 protein: CASSYSFQGASYEQYF
D gene: TRBD2; V gene: TRBV5-1; J gene: TRBJ2-3; clone size: once; CDR3 DNA: TGCGCCAGCAGCTTGATAGCGGGAGCCTCAGATACGCAGTATTTT; CDR3 protein: CASSLIAGASDTQYF
D gene: NA; V gene: TRBV28; J gene: TRBJ2-1; clone size: few; CDR3 DNA: TGTGCCAGCAGTTTATTGGACAGTTACAATGAGCAGTTCTTC; CDR3 protein: CASSLLDSYNEQFF
D gene: NA; V gene: TRBV30; J gene: TRBJ2-1; clone size: NA; CDR3 DNA: TGTGCCTGGAGTACGTTTTACAATGAGCAGTTCTTC; CDR3 protein: CAWSTFYNEQFF
D gene: NA; V gene: TRBV12-3/TRBV12-4; J gene: TRBJ2-3; clone size: NA; CDR3 DNA: TGTGCCAGCAGTTTAGTCCGCACAGATACGCAGTATTTT; CDR3 protein: CASSLVRTDTQYF
D gene: NA; V gene: TRBV19; J gene: TRBJ1-1; clone size: few; CDR3 DNA: TGTGCCAGTAGTATTTGGGGGAACACTGAAGCTTTCTTT; CDR3 protein: CASSIWGNTEAFF
D gene: NA; V gene: TRBV24-1; J gene: TRBJ1-2; clone size: NA; CDR3 DNA: TGTGCCACCAGTGAGGGGGTAGACTATGGCTACACCTTC; CDR3 protein: CATSEGVDYGYTF
D gene: NA; V gene: TRBV4-1; J gene: TRBJ2-2; clone size: NA; CDR3 DNA: TGCGCCAGCAGCCAACCAGTGAACACCGGGGAGCTGTTTTTT; CDR3 protein: CASSQPVNTGELFF
D gene: NA; V gene: TRBV5-6; J gene: TRBJ2-1; clone size: NA; CDR3 DNA: TGTGCCAGCAGCCCTGGAGCGGGTTATTACAATGAGCAGTTCTTC; CDR3 protein: CASSPGAGYYNEQFF
D gene: TRBD2; V gene: TRBV28; J gene: TRBJ2-3; clone size: NA; CDR3 DNA: TGTGCCAGCAGTTTGGGAGCGGGAGCGACAGATACGCAGTATTTT; CDR3 protein: CASSLGAGATDTQYF
D gene: NA; V gene: TRBV5-4; J gene: TRBJ2-2; clone size: NA; CDR3 DNA: TGTGCCAGCAGCCCCCCGGCGGGGCACACCGGGGAGCTGTTTTTT; CDR3 protein: CASSPPAGHTGELFF
D gene: TRBD1; V gene: TRBV4-2; J gene: TRBJ2-7; clone size: NA; CDR3 DNA: TGTGCCAGCAGCCCACGGACAGGGGCCCTACCCGAGTCCTACGAGCAGTACTTC; CDR3 protein: CASSPRTGALPESYEQYF
D gene: NA; V gene: TRBV19; J gene: TRBJ2-7; clone size: few; CDR3 DNA: TGTGCCAGTAGTCTAACAGGGATCTACGAGCAGTACTTC; CDR3 protein: CASSLTGIYEQYF
D gene: NA; V gene: TRBV20-1; J gene: TRBJ2-1; clone size: NA; CDR3 DNA: TGCAGTGCTCAGACTAGGGACCTCTACAATGAGCAGTTCTTC; CDR3 protein: CSAQTRDLYNEQFF
D gene: NA; V gene: TRBV20-1; J gene: TRBJ2-1; clone size: few; CDR3 DNA: TGCAGTGCTAGTACGGGGGAGACATACAATGAGCAGTTCTTC; CDR3 protein: CSASTGETYNEQFF
D gene: NA; V gene: TRBV7-9; J gene: TRBJ2-2; clone size: NA; CDR3 DNA: TGTGCCAGCAGCCAGGACAGCTTGGGGCCCACCGGGGAGCTGTTTTTT; CDR3 protein: CASSQDSLGPTGELFF
D gene: NA; V gene: TRBV4-1; J gene: TRBJ2-2; clone size: NA; CDR3 DNA: TGCGCCAGCAGCCAAGAGGGAACGGGGGTCACCGGGGAGCTGTTTTTT; CDR3 protein: CASSQEGTGVTGELFF
D gene: NA; V gene: TRBV19; J gene: TRBJ1-5; clone size: few; CDR3 DNA: TGTGCCAGTAGTAGATCCCAAAATCAGCCCCAGCATTTT; CDR3 protein: CASSRSQNQPQHF
D gene: NA; V gene: TRBV14; J gene: TRBJ2-7; clone size: NA; CDR3 DNA: TGTGCCAGCAGCCAAGATTGGCCGTACGAGCAGTACTTC; CDR3 protein: CASSQDWPYEQYF
D gene: TRBD2; V gene: TRBV19; J gene: TRBJ2-1; clone size: NA; CDR3 DNA: TGTGCCAGTAGTATAGACCTCCCGGGGGGCTACAATGAGCAGTTCTTC; CDR3 protein: CASSIDLPGGYNEQFF
D gene: NA; V gene: TRBV7-8; J gene: TRBJ2-3; clone size: NA; CDR3 DNA: TGTGCCAGCAGCACTTGGGGGCGGGAGTACACAGATACGCAGTATTTT; CDR3 protein: CASSTWGREYTDTQYF
D gene: NA; V gene: TRBV4-1; J gene: TRBJ1-2; clone size: NA; CDR3 DNA: TGCGCCAGCAGCCAAGACCCGGGAACTCCTAACTATGGCTACACCTTC; CDR3 protein: CASSQDPGTPNYGYTF
D gene: TRBD1; V gene: TRBV29-1; J gene: TRBJ1-4; clone size: NA; CDR3 DNA: TGCAGCGTCCATGGACAGGGGGCGAGTCGTGAAAAACTGTTTTTT; CDR3 protein: CSVHGQGASREKLFF
D gene: TRBD1; V gene: TRBV5-1; J gene: TRBJ1-5; clone size: NA; CDR3 DNA: TGCGCCAGCAGCGCCTACCCAGGGGGCGGTCAGCCCCAGCATTTT; CDR3 protein: CASSAYPGGGQPQHF
D gene: NA; V gene: TRBV6-1; J gene: TRBJ2-3; clone size: NA; CDR3 DNA: TGTGCCAGCAGTGATTCTTGGGGCACAGATACGCAGTATTTT; CDR3 protein: CASSDSWGTDTQYF
D gene: NA; V gene: TRBV20-1; J gene: TRBJ1-1; clone size: NA; CDR3 DNA: TGCAGTGCTAGGAAAAGAGACCGACCTTCTACCAAAGCTTTCTTT; CDR3 protein: CSARKRDRPSTKAFF
D gene: NA; V gene: TRBV4-1; J gene: TRBJ2-1; clone size: NA; CDR3 DNA: TGCGCCAGCAGCCCAGGGGAGGGAAGTATGAATGAGCAGTTCTTC; CDR3 protein: CASSPGEGSMNEQFF
D gene: NA; V gene: TRBV7-8; J gene: TRBJ2-3; clone size: NA; CDR3 DNA: TGTGCCAGCAGCTTAGCGGACTTGAGCACAGATACGCAGTATTTT; CDR3 protein: CASSLADLSTDTQYF
D gene: NA; V gene: TRBV19; J gene: TRBJ1-5; clone size: NA; CDR3 DNA: TGTGCCAGTTTCGGGGGGGGGATTGGCAATCAGCCCCAGCATTTT; CDR3 protein: CASFGGGIGNQPQHF
D gene: NA; V gene: TRBV6-5; J gene: TRBJ2-1; clone size: NA; CDR3 DNA: TGTGCCAGCAGTTACGGACAGAGCTTTAATGAGCAGTTCTTC; CDR3 protein: CASSYGQSFNEQFF
D gene: NA; V gene: TRBV25-1; J gene: TRBJ2-1; clone size: NA; CDR3 DNA: TGTGCCAGCAGTGACTGGAGCTCCTACGATGAGCAGTTCTTC; CDR3 protein: CASSDWSSYDEQFF
D gene: TRBD2; V gene: TRBV12-5; J gene: TRBJ2-5; clone size: NA; CDR3 DNA: TGTGCTAGTGGTTTGTACCTAGCGGGAGAGAGGCAAGAGACCCAGTACTTC; CDR3 protein: CASGLYLAGERQETQYF
D gene: NA; V gene: TRBV11-2; J gene: TRBJ2-1; clone size: NA; CDR3 DNA: TGTGCCAGCAGCTTAGTTGGGGGGACAGACATCCCCAGGGCACACATCAATGAGCAGTTCTTC; CDR3 protein: CASSLVGGTDIPRAHINEQFF
D gene: TRBD1; V gene: TRBV5-1; J gene: TRBJ1-2; clone size: NA; CDR3 DNA: TGCGCCAGCAGACAGGGGGGTAACTATGGCTACACCTTC; CDR3 protein: CASRQGGNYGYTF
D gene: TRBD2; V gene: TRBV19; J gene: TRBJ2-1; clone size: NA; CDR3 DNA: TGTGCCAGTAGTTTCGGACTAGCGGGAGGCAATGAGCAGTTCTTC; CDR3 protein: CASSFGLAGGNEQFF
D gene: NA; V gene: TRBV12-3/TRBV12-4; J gene: TRBJ1-5; clone size: once; CDR3 DNA: TGTGCCAGCACGGGGTCGAGCAATCAGCCCCAGCATTTT; CDR3 protein: CASTGSSNQPQHF
D gene: NA; V gene: TRBV29-1; J gene: TRBJ1-2; clone size: once; CDR3 DNA: TGCAGCATAACTGGGGACGGCTATGGCTACACCTTC; CDR3 protein: CSITGDGYGYTF